This entry features one T cell receptor beta chain sequence. The antigen is unknown. Naive CD8 cells comprised CD45RO-negative, CCR7-positively selected cells, excluding terminally differentiated effector memory CD45RA+ cells. The data were produced by immunoSEQ multiplex PCR, yet TCRdb's version contains in-frame clones alone and is incomplete. Of 1.5 million to 2.5 million clones listed, around 96% are singletons. The data derive from a study of shared clonotypes between healthy human individuals. Study-wide findings and caveats: Sample collection involved blood only; tissue repertoires are likely different. Sequencing depth was predicted to influence how clonotypes are shared among donors. Non-shared clonotypes were found to have lower generation probabilities than the clonotypes that were shared by all four of the sorted-subset donors.

This CDR3 is built from 13 residues. Trimming cost V 4 bases and J 2 bases, with 8 bases left between them. The germline V gene has CDR1 MNHEY and CDR2 SMNVEV (reference sequence). Sample: naive CD8+ T cells sorted from blood. The source is a man between 18 and 29 years old in good health. The chain links TRBV27 to TRBJ1-1, with D possibly matching TRBD1 (5 bases). DNA of the CDR3: TGTGCCAGCAGTTGGGGCCACAACACTGAAGCTTTCTTT. Its protein product is CASSWGHNTEAFF.